The next 28 T cell receptor beta chains were all read from a single sample in a study of T cell responses to AZD1222 COVID-19 vaccine. TCRdb keeps only in-frame clones here, not all; method: immunoSEQ multiplex PCR. The data show 150,000 to 200,000 clones, with roughly nine tenths seen just once and 2.6% held by the top ten. The sequences come from peripheral blood, collected on day 0 of AZD1222 vaccination. Every receptor here comes from an adult in good health.

The V gene is TRBV30, the J gene TRBJ1-1; D not certain. Per the germline V gene, CDR1 is GTSNPN and CDR2 is SVGIG (reference sequence). The V and J ends lost 3 bases and 0 bases respectively, with 8 bases between them. The CDR3 length is 13 residues. This CDR3 reads CAWRELLNTEAFF. The CDR3 coding sequence is TGTGCCTGGAGAGAGCTCCTGAACACTGAAGCTTTCTTT.

The chain uses TRBV3-1 (or the pseudogene TRBV3-2) and TRBJ2-5; D gene ambiguous. The CDR3 is 15 residues long. Germline assignment: CDR1 LGHDT and CDR2 YNNKEL (reference sequence). Trimming took off 1 base at V and 4 bases at J, with 13 bases between the two ends. The CDR3 region has the DNA TGTGCCAGCAGCCAAGGTACGGTCGCGGTAGAGACCCAGTACTTC. Its protein is CASSQGTVAVETQYF.

CDR3 coding DNA: TGTGCCAGCAGCTTAGGCGTAAACTCCTACAATGAGCAGTTCTTC. It yields the protein CASSLGVNSYNEQFF. The rearrangement links TRBV7-9 to TRBJ2-1, with no clear D. V was cut by 1 base and J by 0 bases, with 7 bases left in between. Germline lookup yields CDR1 SEHNR and CDR2 FQNEAQ (reference sequence). The CDR3 totals 15 residues.

The CDR3 DNA reads as TGTGCCAGTAGTATATTGGGGACCGGAGGAGTTCAGCCCCAGCATTTT. Translated, it gives CASSILGTGGVQPQHF. The chain carries TRBV19 and TRBJ1-5, with D maybe TRBD1 (5 bases). From germline, CDR1 is LNHDA and CDR2 SQIVND (reference sequence). The CDR3 spans 16 residues. V shed 2 bases and J shed 6 bases, with 17 bases lying between them. Variable domain in full (rest from reference TRBV19 and TRBJ1-5): DGGITQSPKYLFRKEGQNVTLSCEQNLNHDAMYWYRQDPGQGLRLIYYSQIVNDFQKGDIAEGYSVSREKKESFPLTVTSAQKNPTAFYLCASSILGTGGVQPQHFGDGTRLSIL.

The CDR3 DNA is TGTGCCACCAGCAGAGGACTCACAGATAATCTCAATCAGCCCCAGCATTTT. Its protein product is CATSRGLTDNLNQPQHF. The genes are TRBV15 and TRBJ1-5, with unresolved D. CDR1 and CDR2 from the germline V gene are LNHNV and YYDKDF (reference sequence). The CDR3 is 17 residues long. The V and J ends lost 1 base and 3 bases respectively, with 16 bases between them.

The chain has TRBV3-1 (or the pseudogene TRBV3-2) and TRBJ1-2; D ambiguous. Germline CDR1 and CDR2: LGHDT and YNNKEL (reference sequence). The germline V and J ends were trimmed by 3 bases and 2 bases, with 13 bases remaining between them. The CDR3 is 15 amino acids. The CDR3 sequence: CASSHRTSVNYGYTF. The CDR3 bases are TGTGCCAGCAGCCACCGAACATCGGTGAACTATGGCTACACCTTC.

V gene TRBV4-1 combines with J gene TRBJ2-3; D is unclear. Deletions cut 1 base from V and 8 bases from J, with 10 bases between. Germline-derived CDR1 and CDR2 are MGHRA and YSYEKL. This CDR3 is 13 amino acids long. The CDR3 protein is CASSQVARATQYF. The CDR3 nucleotides are TGCGCCAGCAGCCAAGTTGCCCGGGCTACGCAGTATTTT.

The rearrangement links TRBV27 to TRBJ1-6; D ambiguous. Per germline, CDR1 MNHEY and CDR2 SMNVEV (reference sequence). This CDR3 is 14 amino acids long. CDR3 in DNA: TGTGCAAGCGCGGGTCCCGGGCTTGGATCACCCCTCCACTTT. Its protein is CASAGPGLGSPLHF.

This clone was observed once. The chain is built from TRBV6-6 and TRBJ2-1; D might be TRBD2 (5 bases). V lost 6 bases and J lost 8, with 20 bases in between. The CDR3 has 15 amino acids. Germline V gene lookup returns CDR1 MNHNY and CDR2 SVGAGI (reference sequence). Here the CDR3 reads CASRNLGVRVDEQFF. For the CDR3, the DNA is TGTGCCAGCAGAAACCTGGGAGTAAGGGTCGATGAGCAGTTCTTC.

CDR3 sequence reads: CASSSSLSGSSTDTQYF. CDR3 bases: TGTGCCAGCAGCTCATCCCTTAGCGGGTCTAGCACAGATACGCAGTATTTT. V usage is TRBV5-6 and J usage is TRBJ2-3; 7 nucleotides line up with TRBD2. With V trimmed by 3 bases and J by 0 bases, 10 bases remained unmatched. The germline V gene encodes CDR1 SGHDT and CDR2 YYEEEE. This CDR3 has 17 residues.

The chain joins TRBV30 to TRBJ2-1, with 8 bases that match TRBD2. Germline lookup yields CDR1 GTSNPN and CDR2 SVGIG (reference sequence). The CDR3 length is 15 residues. The J segment lost 4 bases and the V segment lost 3 bases, leaving 8 bases of the junction unmatched. The CDR3 region is CAWRVETSVYNEQFF. In DNA, the CDR3 is TGTGCCTGGAGGGTCGAGACTAGCGTTTACAATGAGCAGTTCTTC.

This chain uses TRBV11-2 with TRBJ2-7; D is unresolved. V was shortened by 5 bases and J by 1 base, with 15 bases between the two germline ends. Germline V CDR1 and CDR2: SGHAT, FQNNGV. The CDR3 consists of 15 residues. The DNA for the CDR3 is TGTGCCAGCAGCCCACAAGATGGACGGTCCTACGAGCAGTACTTC. Translated, it gives CASSPQDGRSYEQYF. Filled out from reference TRBV11-2 and TRBJ2-7, the complete variable domain reads EAGVAQSPRYKIIEKRQSVAFWCNPISGHATLYWYQQILGQGPKLLIQFQNNGVVDDSQLPKDRFSAERLKGVDSTLKIQPAKLEDSAVYLCASSPQDGRSYEQYFGPGTRLTVT.

V usage is TRBV4-2 and J usage is TRBJ1-2; 12 nucleotides line up with TRBD1. Trimming cost V 2 bases and J 8 bases; bases outside gene matches: 6. In germline, CDR1 is LGHNA, CDR2 YNFKEQ. There are 15 residues in the CDR3. CDR3 nucleotides: TGTGCCAGCAGCCAACCCGGGACAGGGGGCTTGGGCTACACCTTC. This encodes CASSQPGTGGLGYTF.

The gene calls are TRBV5-4 and TRBJ2-3, with TRBD2 matching over 9 bases. The J segment lost 5 bases and the V segment lost 1 base, leaving 11 bases of the junction unmatched. The CDR3 spans 17 residues. Germline CDR1 is SGHNT and CDR2 is YYREEE (reference sequence). CDR3 loop: CASSLTAGGMFGDTQYF. In nucleotides, the CDR3 is TGTGCCAGCAGCTTGACGGCGGGAGGGATGTTTGGAGATACGCAGTATTTT.

This clone was found once. The V gene is TRBV4-1, the J gene TRBJ1-4; 7 positions match TRBD1. V lost 4 bases, J lost 5 bases, and 4 bases stayed unmatched. This CDR3 has 14 amino acids. Germline CDR1 reads MGHRA; CDR2 reads YSYEKL. The CDR3 nucleotides are TGCGCCAGCAGCCTCCTGACAGGGAATGAAAAACTGTTTTTT. Translating it yields CASSLLTGNEKLFF.

This clone was detected once. V is TRBV2 and J is TRBJ2-7; maybe TRBD2 (5 bases). CDR1 is SNHLY, CDR2 FYNNEI, per germline. V shed 2 bases and J shed 6 bases, with 17 bases lying between them. The CDR3 runs to 15 residues. DNA for the CDR3: TGTGCCAGCAGTGAAAGTTCCGGGTTGGGGAGCGAGCAGTACTTC. It yields the protein CASSESSGLGSEQYF.

The chain recombines TRBV27 with TRBJ2-5; 8 bases line up with TRBD2. Germline CDR1 and CDR2: MNHEY and SMNVEV (reference sequence). CDR3 length: 20 amino acids. The V gene end was trimmed by 4 bases and the J gene end by 4 bases; junction bases not matched to a gene: 23. In nucleotides, the CDR3 is TGTGCCAGCAGTTCCCTATACCTGCCCCCTGAGCGGGAGAGCGGAGAGACCCAGTACTTC. Its protein is CASSSLYLPPERESGETQYF.

The rearrangement joins TRBV4-2 to TRBJ2-7; D unresolved. The CDR3 is 14 residues long. The germline gives CDR1 LGHNA, CDR2 YNFKEQ. Trimming pared 1 base from V and 2 bases from J, leaving 9 bases between. The CDR3 DNA reads TGTGCCAGCAGCCAAGTTGACTCCACCTACGAGCAGTACTTC. Amino acid sequence: CASSQVDSTYEQYF.

The chain has TRBV15 and TRBJ1-1; D perhaps matches TRBD1 (5 bases). Germline CDR1 is LNHNV and CDR2 is YYDKDF (reference sequence). V lost 3 bases and J lost 3, with 14 bases in between. This CDR3 is 15 amino acids long. The CDR3 sequence is CATSSGVGLDTEAFF. The CDR3 DNA sequence: TGTGCCACCAGCAGTGGGGTGGGACTGGACACTGAAGCTTTCTTT. The variable domain in full, with the rest retrieved from reference TRBV15 and TRBJ1-1, is DAMVIQNPRYQVTQFGKPVTLSCSQTLNHNVMYWYQQKSSQAPKLLFHYYDKDFNNEADTPDNFQSRRPNTSFCFLDIRSPGLGDTAMYLCATSSGVGLDTEAFFGQGTRLTVV.

The chain recombines TRBV6-5 with TRBJ1-1; 10 nucleotides line up with TRBD1. CDR1 and CDR2 (germline): MNHEY, SVGAGI. The CDR3 runs to 15 residues. Trimming took 6 bases from V and 5 from J; bases not matched to a gene: 9. The CDR3 sequence: CASRSPGTGETEAFF. The DNA for the CDR3 is TGTGCCAGCAGGTCACCTGGGACAGGGGAAACTGAAGCTTTCTTT.

This clone was seen more than once but under ten times. The chain uses TRBV7-2 and TRBJ2-7; D is undetermined. Germline values: CDR1 SGHTA, CDR2 FQGNSA. There are 11 residues in the CDR3. V gave up 2 bases and J gave up 3 bases, with 2 bases separating them. CDR3 nucleotide sequence: TGTGCCAGCAGCTTAAACTACGAGCAGTACTTC. Protein sequence: CASSLNYEQYF.

The chain employs TRBV9 and TRBJ1-4; D might be TRBD1 (6 bases). This CDR3 has 16 amino acids. Between the trimmed V and J ends, which lost 0 bases and 8 bases, there was a span of 17 bases. Germline CDR1 is SGDLS and CDR2 is YYNGEE. The CDR3 DNA reads TGTGCCAGCAGCGTAGGTCTGGGGGCGAAGGTCGAAAAACTGTTTTTT. Its protein is CASSVGLGAKVEKLFF.

This chain uses TRBV18 with TRBJ1-1, with TRBD1 matching over 11 bases. Germline V CDR1 and CDR2: KGHSH, LQKENI. J gave up 1 base and V 3 bases, and 4 bases lay outside the gene matches. CDR3 size: 16 residues. This CDR3 is CASSPGTGGPNTEAFF. The CDR3 bases are TGTGCCAGCTCACCCGGGACAGGGGGGCCGAACACTGAAGCTTTCTTT.

V gene TRBV5-4 combines with J gene TRBJ1-1; D may be TRBD1 (5 bases). Germline V gene data show CDR1 as SGHNT and CDR2 as YYREEE (reference sequence). Trimming pared 6 bases from V and 0 bases from J, leaving 12 bases between. This CDR3 spans 14 amino acids. CDR3 in DNA: TGTGCCAGCAATGAGCGGGGGGTGAACACTGAAGCTTTCTTT. This translates into CASNERGVNTEAFF. The full variable domain, in which reference TRBV5-4 and TRBJ1-1 provide the parts outside the CDR3, is ETGVTQSPTHLIKTRGQQVTLRCSSQSGHNTVSWYQQALGQGPQFIFQYYREEENGRGNFPPRFSGLQFPNYSSELNVNALELDDSALYLCASNERGVNTEAFFGQGTRLTVV.

The chain combines TRBV18 with TRBJ2-1; TRBD1 aligns across 7 bases. Germline V gives CDR1 KGHSH, CDR2 LQKENI. V shed 3 bases, J shed 0 bases, and the junction held 8 bases outside the gene matches. The length of the CDR3 is 17 residues. Here the CDR3 reads CASSPRQGYSSYNEQFF. CDR3 nucleotide sequence: TGTGCCAGCTCACCCCGACAGGGTTACAGCTCCTACAATGAGCAGTTCTTC.

This clone was counted once. This sequence joins TRBV29-1 and TRBJ1-4; 7 bases match TRBD1. CDR3 length: 13 residues. The trim removed 6 bases at V and 4 bases at J, leaving 5 bases unmatched. Germline loops: CDR1 SQVTM, CDR2 ANQGSEA. CDR3 nucleotide sequence: TGCAGCGTGACGACAGGGAGTAATGAAAAACTGTTTTTT. Protein: CSVTTGSNEKLFF.

CDR3 amino acids: CASSPLPGGMNTGELFF. DNA for the CDR3: TGTGCCAGCAGCCCTCTCCCCGGGGGGATGAACACCGGGGAGCTGTTTTTT. V and J are TRBV27 and TRBJ2-2; 7 nucleotides match TRBD2. The germline V gene encodes CDR1 MNHEY and CDR2 SMNVEV (reference sequence). V shed 6 bases and J 1 base; nucleotides not matched to a gene: 11. The CDR3 contains 17 residues.

V and J are TRBV6-5 and TRBJ2-5; 7 bases align to TRBD1. V trimming: 8 bases; J trimming: 3 bases; junction bases outside the gene matches: 9. The CDR3 has 14 amino acids. The germline gives CDR1 MNHEY, CDR2 SVGAGI. Written as DNA, the CDR3 is TGTGCCAGCCGCCCCGGGACAGCTAAAGAGACCCAGTACTTC. Amino acids: CASRPGTAKETQYF.